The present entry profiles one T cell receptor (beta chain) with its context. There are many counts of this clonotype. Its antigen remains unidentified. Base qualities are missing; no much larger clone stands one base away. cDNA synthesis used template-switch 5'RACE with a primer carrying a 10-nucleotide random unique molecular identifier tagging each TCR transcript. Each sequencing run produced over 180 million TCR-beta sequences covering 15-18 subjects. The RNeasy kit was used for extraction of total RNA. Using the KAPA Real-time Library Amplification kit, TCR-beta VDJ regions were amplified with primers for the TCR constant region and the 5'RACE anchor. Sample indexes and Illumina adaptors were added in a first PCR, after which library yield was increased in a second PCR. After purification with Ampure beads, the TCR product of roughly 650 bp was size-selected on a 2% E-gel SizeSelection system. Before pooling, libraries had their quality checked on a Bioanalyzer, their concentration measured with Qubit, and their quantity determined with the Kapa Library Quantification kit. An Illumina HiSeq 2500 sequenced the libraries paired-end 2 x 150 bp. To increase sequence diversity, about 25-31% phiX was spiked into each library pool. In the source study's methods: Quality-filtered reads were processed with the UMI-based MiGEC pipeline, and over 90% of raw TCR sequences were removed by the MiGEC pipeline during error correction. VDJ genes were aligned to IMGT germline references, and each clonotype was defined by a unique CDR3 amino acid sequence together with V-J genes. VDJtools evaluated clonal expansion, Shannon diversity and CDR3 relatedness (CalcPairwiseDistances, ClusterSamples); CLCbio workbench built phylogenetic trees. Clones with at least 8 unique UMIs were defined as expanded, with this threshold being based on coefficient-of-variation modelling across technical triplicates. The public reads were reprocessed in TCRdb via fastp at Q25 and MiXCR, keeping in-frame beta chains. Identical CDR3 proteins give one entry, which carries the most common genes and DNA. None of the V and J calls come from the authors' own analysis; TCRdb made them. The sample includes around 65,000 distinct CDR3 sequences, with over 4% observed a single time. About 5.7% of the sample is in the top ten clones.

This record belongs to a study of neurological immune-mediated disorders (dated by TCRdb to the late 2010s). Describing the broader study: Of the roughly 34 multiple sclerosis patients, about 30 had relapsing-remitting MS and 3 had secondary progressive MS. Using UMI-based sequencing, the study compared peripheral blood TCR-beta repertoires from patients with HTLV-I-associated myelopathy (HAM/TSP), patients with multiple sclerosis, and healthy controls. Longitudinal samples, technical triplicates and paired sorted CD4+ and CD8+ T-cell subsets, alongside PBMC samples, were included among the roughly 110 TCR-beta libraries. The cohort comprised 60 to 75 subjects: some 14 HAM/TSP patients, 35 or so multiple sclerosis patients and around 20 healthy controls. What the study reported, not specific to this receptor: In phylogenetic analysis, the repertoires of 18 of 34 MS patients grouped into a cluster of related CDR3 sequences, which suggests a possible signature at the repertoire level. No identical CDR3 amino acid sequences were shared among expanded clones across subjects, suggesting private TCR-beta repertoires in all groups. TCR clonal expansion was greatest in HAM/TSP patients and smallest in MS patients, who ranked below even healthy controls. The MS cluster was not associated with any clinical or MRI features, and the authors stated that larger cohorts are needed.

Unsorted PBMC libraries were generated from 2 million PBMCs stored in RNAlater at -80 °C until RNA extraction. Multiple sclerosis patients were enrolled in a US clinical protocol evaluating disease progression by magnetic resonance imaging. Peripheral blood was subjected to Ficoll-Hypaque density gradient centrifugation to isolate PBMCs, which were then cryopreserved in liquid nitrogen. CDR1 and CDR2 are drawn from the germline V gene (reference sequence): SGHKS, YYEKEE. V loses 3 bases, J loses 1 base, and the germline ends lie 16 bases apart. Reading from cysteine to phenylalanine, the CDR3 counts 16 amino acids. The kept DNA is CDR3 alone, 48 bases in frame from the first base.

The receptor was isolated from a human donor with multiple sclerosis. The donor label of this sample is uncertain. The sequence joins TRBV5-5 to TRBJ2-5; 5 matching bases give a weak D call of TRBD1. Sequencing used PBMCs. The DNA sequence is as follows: TGTGCCAGCAGCTACCGACTCACCCAGGGCCAAGAGACCCAGTACTTC. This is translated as CASSYRLTQGQETQYF.